Described below is a single T cell receptor (beta chain) sequence and its context. The entry originates in a study of cytomegalovirus exposure and HLA in healthy donors. Germline CDR1 is KGHSH and CDR2 is LQKENI. There are 15 residues in the CDR3. J was trimmed by 6 bases and V by 5 bases; bases with no gene match: 10. TCRdb keeps only in-frame clones here, not all; method: immunoSEQ multiplex PCR. The table shows approximately 88,000 clones, with 84% occurring only once. Input material: PBMCs. V and J are TRBV18 and TRBJ1-5; TRBD1 aligns across 7 bases. The sequence derives from a woman aged 18-29 years in good health and CMV-seropositive. The CDR3 nucleotides are TGTGCCAGCTCAATAAGACAGGGAGCTAGTCAGCCCCAGCATTTT. Amino acid sequence: CASSIRQGASQPQHF. Variable domain in full (rest from reference TRBV18 and TRBJ1-5): NAGVMQNPRHLVRRRGQEARLRCSPMKGHSHVYWYRQLPEEGLKFMVYLQKENIIDESGMPKERFSAEFPKEGPSILRIQQVVRGDSAAYFCASSIRQGASQPQHFGDGTRLSIL.